This TCR beta chain was sequenced during a study of blood T cell repertoires in COVID-19. Repertoires were generated with immunoSEQ multiplex PCR, while TCRdb's copy carries only in-frame clones and drops some. Of about 200,000 clones in the sample, about 86% were seen once. Germline CDR1 is SNHLY and CDR2 is FYNNEI. This CDR3 comprises 14 residues. J lost 1 base, V lost 6 bases, and 1 base had no gene match. The TCR comes from a man in his forties or fifties who had recovered from COVID-19. The sequenced sample was PBMCs or T cells enriched from blood (not recorded which). This chain joins TRBV2 and TRBJ2-2; 8 bases align to TRBD1. This CDR3 is CASRGTGNTGELFF. CDR3 DNA sequence: TGTGCCAGCAGGGGGACAGGGAACACCGGGGAGCTGTTTTTT. Full variable domain (remainder filled in from reference TRBV2 and TRBJ2-2): EPEVTQTPSHQVTQMGQEVILRCVPISNHLYFYWYRQILGQKVEFLVSFYNNEISEKSEIFDDQFSVERPDGSNFTLKIRSTKLEDSAMYFCASRGTGNTGELFFGEGSRLTVL.